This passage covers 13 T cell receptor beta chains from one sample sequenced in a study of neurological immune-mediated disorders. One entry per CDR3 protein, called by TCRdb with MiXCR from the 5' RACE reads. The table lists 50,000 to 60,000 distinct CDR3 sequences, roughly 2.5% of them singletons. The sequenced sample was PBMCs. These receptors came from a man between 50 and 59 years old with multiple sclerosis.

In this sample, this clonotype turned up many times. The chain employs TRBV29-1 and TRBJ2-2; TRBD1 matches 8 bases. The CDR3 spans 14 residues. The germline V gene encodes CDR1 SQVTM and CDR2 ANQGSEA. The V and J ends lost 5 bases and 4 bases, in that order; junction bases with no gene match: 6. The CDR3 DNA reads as TGCAGCGTTTTAGTTCAGGGGGCCACCGGGGAGCTGTTTTTT. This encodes CSVLVQGATGELFF.

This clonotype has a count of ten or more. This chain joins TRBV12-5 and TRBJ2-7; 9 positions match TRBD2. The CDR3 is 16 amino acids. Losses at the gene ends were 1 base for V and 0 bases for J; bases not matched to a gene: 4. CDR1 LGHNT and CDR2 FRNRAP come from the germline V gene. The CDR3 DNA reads TGTGCTAGTGGTTTGGCTCTAGCGGGGAGCTCCTACGAGCAGTACTTC. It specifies CASGLALAGSSYEQYF.

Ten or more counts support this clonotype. CDR3 nucleotide sequence: TGTGCCAGCTCACCAGGGGACGGTGTTGAAGCTTTCTTT. It is translated as CASSPGDGVEAFF. The chain links TRBV18 to TRBJ1-1; perhaps TRBD1 as D (5 bases). CDR3 length: 13 amino acids. Trimming removed 2 bases from V and 7 bases from J, with 11 bases in between. Looked up from germline, CDR1 is KGHSH and CDR2 is LQKENI.

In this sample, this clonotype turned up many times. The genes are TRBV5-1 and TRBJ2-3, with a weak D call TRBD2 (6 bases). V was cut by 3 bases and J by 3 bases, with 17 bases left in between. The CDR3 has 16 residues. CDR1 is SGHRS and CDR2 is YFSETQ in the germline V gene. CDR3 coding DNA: TGCGCCAGCAGCTCCCAAGGAGGGGTGTTAACAGATACGCAGTATTTT. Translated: CASSSQGGVLTDTQYF. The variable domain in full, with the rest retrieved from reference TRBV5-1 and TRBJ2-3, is KAGVTQTPRYLIKTRGQQVTLSCSPISGHRSVSWYQQTPGQGLQFLFEYFSETQRNKGNFPGRFSGRQFSNSRSEMNVSTLELGDSALYLCASSSQGGVLTDTQYFGPGTRLTVL.

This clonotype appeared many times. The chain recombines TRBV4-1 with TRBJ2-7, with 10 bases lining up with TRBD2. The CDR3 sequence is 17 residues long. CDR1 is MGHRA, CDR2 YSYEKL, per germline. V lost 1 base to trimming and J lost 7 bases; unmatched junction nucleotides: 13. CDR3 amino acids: CASSQGSGLAGAGEQYF. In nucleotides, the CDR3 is TGCGCCAGCAGCCAAGGCTCCGGGCTAGCGGGGGCGGGAGAGCAGTACTTC.

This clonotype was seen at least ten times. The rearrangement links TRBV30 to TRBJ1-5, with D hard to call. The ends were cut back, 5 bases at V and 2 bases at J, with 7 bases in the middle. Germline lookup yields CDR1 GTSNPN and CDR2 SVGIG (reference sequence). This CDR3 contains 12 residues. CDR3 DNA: TGTGCCTGGGCCGACGGCAATCAGCCCCAGCATTTT. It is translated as CAWADGNQPQHF.

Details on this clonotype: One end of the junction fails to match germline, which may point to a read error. Here the CDR3 reads CASSDPDRLDGHTF. In nucleotides, the CDR3 is TGTGCCAGCAGTGACCCGGACAGGCTGGATGGCCACACCTTC. The chain has TRBV6-1 and TRBJ1-2, with 7 nucleotides matching TRBD1. The CDR3 consists of 14 residues. Germline CDR1 is MNHNS and CDR2 is SASEGT.

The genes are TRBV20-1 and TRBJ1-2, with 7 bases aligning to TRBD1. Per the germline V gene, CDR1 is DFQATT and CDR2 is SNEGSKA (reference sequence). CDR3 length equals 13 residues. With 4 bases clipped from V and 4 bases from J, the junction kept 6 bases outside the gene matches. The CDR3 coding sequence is TGCAGTGCTACCGTAGGGACAGTCTATGGCTACACCTTC. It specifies CSATVGTVYGYTF.

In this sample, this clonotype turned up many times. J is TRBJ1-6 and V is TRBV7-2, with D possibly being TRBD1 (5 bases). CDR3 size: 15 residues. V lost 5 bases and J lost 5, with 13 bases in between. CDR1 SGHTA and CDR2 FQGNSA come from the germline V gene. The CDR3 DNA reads TGTGCCAGCAGCGCTATGGCAGGGAATAATTCACCCCTCCACTTT. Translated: CASSAMAGNNSPLHF.

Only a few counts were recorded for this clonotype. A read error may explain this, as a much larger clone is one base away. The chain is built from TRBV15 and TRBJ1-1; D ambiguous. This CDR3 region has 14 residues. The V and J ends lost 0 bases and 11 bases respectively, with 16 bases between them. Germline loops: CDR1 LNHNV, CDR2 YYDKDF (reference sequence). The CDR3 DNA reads TGTGCCACCAGCAGAGATAAGTTGCAGGCCCGGGCTTTCTTT. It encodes CATSRDKLQARAFF.

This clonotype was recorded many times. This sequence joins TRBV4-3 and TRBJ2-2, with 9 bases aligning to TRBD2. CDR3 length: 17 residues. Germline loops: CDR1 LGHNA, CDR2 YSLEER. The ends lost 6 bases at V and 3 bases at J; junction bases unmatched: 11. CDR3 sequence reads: CASSQQQSSGDTGELFF. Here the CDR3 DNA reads TGCGCCAGCAGTCAACAACAATCTAGCGGGGACACCGGGGAGCTGTTTTTT.

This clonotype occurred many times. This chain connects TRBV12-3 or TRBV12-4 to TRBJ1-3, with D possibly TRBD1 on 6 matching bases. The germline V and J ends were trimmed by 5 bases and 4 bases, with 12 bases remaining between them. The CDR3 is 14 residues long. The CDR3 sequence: CASSEQGFGNTIYF. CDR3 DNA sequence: TGTGCCAGCAGTGAACAGGGATTCGGAAACACCATATATTTT.

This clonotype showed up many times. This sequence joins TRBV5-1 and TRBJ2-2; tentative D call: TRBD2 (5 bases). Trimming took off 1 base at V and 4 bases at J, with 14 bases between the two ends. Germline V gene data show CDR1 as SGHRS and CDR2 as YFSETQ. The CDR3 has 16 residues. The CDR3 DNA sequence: TGCGCCAGCAGCTTGTTCGGCGGGTTTAGCACCGGGGAGCTGTTTTTT. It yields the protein CASSLFGGFSTGELFF.